The clone carrying this T cell receptor (beta chain) has only a few counts. This record belongs to a study of beta chain features in type 1 diabetes. In germline, CDR1 is LNHDA, CDR2 SQIVND (reference sequence). This CDR3 is 14 amino acids long. V was trimmed by 5 bases and J by 4 bases, leaving 14 bases between them. Sequenced material consisted of expressed TCRB transcripts (all of the isolated RNA was reverse transcribed). Using immunoSEQ multiplex PCR, the repertoire was profiled, and TCRdb retains in-frame clones only, with some absent. The sample includes more than 350,000 clones, about an eighth of them seen just once.

Specimen: naive CD4+ T cells from blood. The clonotype was recovered from a woman younger than 30 in good health. This chain links TRBV19 with TRBJ2-5; maybe TRBD2 (6 bases). CDR3 nucleotide sequence: TGTGCCAGTAGTCGATTCTACGGGGGAGAGACCCAGTACTTC. Translating gives CASSRFYGGETQYF.